What follows is one T cell receptor beta chain and its context. This clonotype was counted ten times or more. No antigen is known for it. No quality values exist for individual bases; no much larger clone is one base distant. This sample stems from a study of regulatory T cells in long-lasting Graves disease (dated by TCRdb to the early 2020s). About the study as a whole: In the newly diagnosed Graves' disease group, patients had been taking antithyroid drugs for less than 3 months. Persistent Graves' disease patients were compared with newly diagnosed Graves' disease patients by peripheral blood TCR sequencing and RNA sequencing. The study was registered as a clinical trial and conducted in China. TCR sequencing covered some 13 persistent and 20 newly diagnosed Graves' disease patients, about 35 samples in total.

Per the germline V gene, SGHTA is the CDR1 and FQGNSA is the CDR2. The CDR3, cysteine through phenylalanine, is 15 amino acids long. Here the CDR3 DNA is all that survives: 45 bases in frame from base 1. V is pared back by 1 base and J by 5 bases, with 14 bases lying between the germline termini. The label giving this sample's time point can be read as: newly diagnosed GD, antithyroid drugs for less than 3 months. RNA was extracted from PBMCs in TRIzol for both TCR sequencing and RNA sequencing. The diagnosis of Graves' disease was made according to American Thyroid Association guidelines. The patients came from an endocrinology department in Xi'an, China. From each patient, around 9 milliliters of peripheral blood was collected into an EDTA anticoagulant tube. Ficoll Paque Plus density gradient separation was used to isolate PBMCs, and no additional T cell sorting was done. An Agilent 2100 Bioanalyzer and agarose gel were used to assess RNA quality, and a NanoDrop 2000 was used to measure RNA concentration.

The receptor library was made with multiplex PCR. Instrument on record: Illumina HiSeq 4000. iRepertoire HTBI primers and Arm-PCR amplification of CDR3 regions were used to construct TCR beta libraries. Gel purification was performed on PCR products prior to sequencing. As for the authors' bioinformatics: Gene usage analysis of CDR3 amino acid clonotypes used the roughly 62 TRBV and some 13 TRBJ segments found across samples. COPE and FqMerger were used to merge filtered high-quality paired reads into contigs. BLAST was used to align contigs to IMGT TRBV, TRBD and TRBJ reference genes, and CDR3 was defined according to IMGT. Clonotypes above 0.1% frequency were classified as highly expanded clones. Repertoire diversity was measured by Shannon entropy, and V-J evenness by the Gini coefficient. Clonotypes shared by more than one individual were considered public. The raw public reads went through TCRdb reprocessing: fastp at Q25, MiXCR clone calling, in-frame beta chains kept. Every distinct CDR3 protein forms one entry, paired with its most common genes and DNA. The authors' filters were not applied to this entry. The sample profile shows roughly 500,000 distinct CDR3 sequences; about 12% of them were found once. The leading ten clones occupy over 7% of the sample.

Study-wide findings and limitations: Lower TCR Shannon entropy and fewer highly expanded clones were observed in persistent Graves' disease patients than in newly diagnosed patients, which suggested clonal expansion. Only the TCR beta chain was sequenced and analyzed. As a limitation, the authors acknowledged that the small sample size may reduce accuracy. A larger number of public clonotypes was shared among persistent patients (around 2,500) than among newly diagnosed patients (roughly 980). Peripheral blood alone was examined, since thyroid tissue, which constituted the primary lesion, could not be accessed. Preferential use of TRBV28, TRBJ1-2 and TRBJ2-5 was observed in persistent disease, whereas TRBV20-1 and TRBJ2-1 were favored in newly diagnosed disease.

The sample also formed part of further work on T cells in Graves' hyperthyroidism and ophthalmopathy. Per that second paper: Stable Graves' hyperthyroidism was defined as no progression to ophthalmopathy during 18 months of follow-up. Hyperthyroidism patients were aged 18 to 65 years and newly diagnosed, with disease duration of less than 2 months. Patients with uncontrolled infections, other autoimmune diseases, pregnancy or lactation were excluded. Diagnoses were established on the basis of clinical symptoms, serum thyroxine and TRAb, thyroid ultrasound, and orbital computed tomography. For the first round of RT-PCR on the TCR CDR3, the HTBI primer set was used together with the Qiagen OneStep RT-PCR kit. Most expanded thyroid clonotypes (frequency above 0.001) were also detected in blood, a finding suggesting that blood repertoires may reflect thyroid immune responses. Ophthalmopathy was separated from stable hyperthyroidism by a 13 V-J signature model, with over 85% sensitivity and around 81% specificity obtained in cross-validation and 80%/75% obtained in testing. In validation, the model predicted progression to ophthalmopathy a median of roughly 6.5 months before onset, with around 70% sensitivity and about 72% specificity. TCR V-J signatures able to tell the groups apart were searched for in a discovery cohort of about a hundred patients, of whom more than 40 had Graves' ophthalmopathy and around 57 had stable Graves' hyperthyroidism. Prospective prediction of ophthalmopathy was tested in an independent validation cohort consisting of some 20 hyperthyroidism patients and more than 15 patients who later progressed to ophthalmopathy. The 100 or so discovery patients were randomly divided into training and test sets at a 7:3 ratio. The study also compared thyroid tissue and blood T-cell repertoires from five or six Graves' hyperthyroidism patients. After blood sampling, hyperthyroidism patients were treated with methimazole at a starting dose of 30 mg daily, and ophthalmopathy patients were treated with high-dose intravenous methylprednisolone. The libraries were constructed in a second round of multiplex PCR and then size-selected and purified. Sequencing of the libraries was done on an Illumina HiSeq2000 using paired-end 100 bp reads. SOAPnuke was used to process the raw data, removing reads that contained adapters or uncalled bases, had a mean Phred below 15, or lacked an exact match to the constant primer or identifier. High-quality paired reads were merged using COPE v1.2.5, and each unique nucleotide sequence was defined as a clonotype. MiTCR v1.1 was used to align clonotypes to the IMGT TRBV, TRBD and TRBJ reference segments. The analysis was restricted to V-J combinations with a frequency above 0.0001, which together covered 99.2% of the repertoires. The TCS score was defined as F50 (clonal expansion) divided by E x V (chaos), with BLOSUM62-based TCRdist calculated between CDR3 peptides within each V-J. Welch's t-statistics and random forest reduced some 510 V-J features to 10 to 15, which were used in a naive Bayes classifier (R e1071). No statistical method was used to fix the sample size in advance, and group allocation was not hidden from the investigators. The paper reports TCR Vbeta CDR3 sequencing of approximately 130 peripheral blood samples: around 45 ophthalmopathy, some 80 hyperthyroidism and 17 progressor patients.

The sequence is built from TRBV7-2 and TRBJ1-1; the D gene is not confidently resolved. Sequenced here: peripheral blood mononuclear cells (PBMCs), sampled at new diagnosis, from a patient treated with antithyroid drugs. The sequence derives from a woman in her 30s with Graves disease. Donor details come from another sample of the same person, matched by shared clones. The base sequence is TGTGCCAGCAGCTTAGAGACCGATGGACTAACTGAAGCTTTCTTT. Its protein is CASSLETDGLTEAFF. Supplemented by the reference TRBV7-2 and TRBJ1-1 proteins around the CDR3, the complete variable domain is GAGVSQSPSNKVTEKGKDVELRCDPISGHTALYWYRQSLGQGLEFLIYFQGNSAPDKSGLPSDRFSAERTGGSVSTLTIQRTQQEDSAVYLCASSLETDGLTEAFFGQGTRLTVV.